The subject of this entry is one T cell receptor (beta chain). Its target is not known. This specimen belongs to a study of blood T cells in healthy people across ages. The CDR3 loop spans 15 amino acids. The germline V gene has CDR1 SGHVS and CDR2 FQNEAQ. Trimming removed 5 bases from V and 4 bases from J, with 17 bases in between. Through a sample-barcoded 5' primer and a J-beta primer mix, a second PCR was run for 7 to 11 cycles. One entry per CDR3 protein results from TCRdb running MiXCR on the 5' RACE reads. The sample has around 1,000,000 distinct CDR3 sequences; approximately 26% are singletons. The study, taken as a whole, reports: With age, beta diversity per million T cells declined roughly linearly, significantly by 30 to 40.

The sample also formed part of further work on T cells of mothers and their children. That source notes: About 6 children, together with their three healthy Caucasian mothers, made up the donors.

This receptor was identified in a girl aged 2 to 9 in good health. The chain joins TRBV7-8 to TRBJ1-2, with TRBD1 as a possible D gene (5 bases). The sequenced material came from blood. The DNA of the CDR3 is TGTGCCAGCAGCCCCCGGTTCGGGGGTGTCTATGGCTACACCTTC. As protein: CASSPRFGGVYGYTF.